This is a list of T cell receptor beta chains from one sample in a study of T-cell memory formation after mild COVID-19. Using its own MiXCR run on the 5' RACE reads, TCRdb lists one record per CDR3 protein. The sample has a few hundred thousand distinct CDR3 sequences; 25% to 30% are singletons. The sequencing input was PBMCs or a T cell subset sorted from them (not recorded which). Receptors originate from an adult woman who had mild COVID-19 (a few samples of this study predate the infection). Cell type and time point are not known. The CDR3 runs from the conserved cysteine through the conserved F or W. D genes are given only for firm matches. Not all rows give a size; the values are once, few, many and, for expanded clones, a class.

14	TRBV15	TRBD1	NA	TRBJ2-7	CATSPGTGGNEQYF	TGTGCCACCAGCCCTGGGACAGGGGGGAACGAGCAGTACTTC
13	TRBV12-3/TRBV12-4	NA	NA	TRBJ2-7	CASSFGAGYEQYF	TGTGCCAGCAGTTTTGGGGCAGGCTACGAGCAGTACTTC
14	TRBV15	NA	many	TRBJ2-3	CATSNTGVSDTQYF	TGTGCCACCAGCAACACGGGAGTATCAGATACGCAGTATTTT
16	TRBV6-2/TRBV6-3	NA	few	TRBJ1-5	CASSSGWSASNQPQHF	TGTGCCAGCAGTTCAGGCTGGTCGGCAAGCAATCAGCCCCAGCATTTT
15	TRBV5-1	NA	few	TRBJ1-2	CASSLERDSYYGYTF	TGCGCCAGCAGCTTGGAACGGGACTCCTACTATGGCTACACCTTC
15	TRBV4-1	NA	NA	TRBJ1-3	CASTSPGELENTIYF	TGCGCCAGCACAAGCCCAGGGGAGTTGGAAAACACCATATATTTT
13	TRBV7-3	NA	many	TRBJ2-2	CASSLRGTGELFF	TGCGCCAGCAGCCTCCGGGGCACCGGGGAGCTGTTTTTT
14	TRBV7-3	NA	NA	TRBJ2-2	CASSWTENTGELFF	TGTGCCAGCAGCTGGACTGAGAACACCGGGGAGCTGTTTTTT
14	TRBV9	NA	NA	TRBJ2-7	CASSTQDVPYEQYF	TGTGCCAGCAGCACCCAGGACGTGCCGTACGAGCAGTACTTC
15	TRBV19	TRBD2	NA	TRBJ2-3	CASRDSGRGTDTQYF	TGTGCCAGTAGGGATAGCGGGAGGGGCACAGATACGCAGTATTTT
15	TRBV13	TRBD1	many	TRBJ1-1	CASSWTGGWDTEAFF	TGTGCCAGCAGCTGGACAGGGGGTTGGGACACTGAAGCTTTCTTT
13	TRBV5-1	TRBD1	few	TRBJ1-2	CASSPTGADGYTF	TGCGCCAGCAGCCCTACAGGGGCGGATGGCTACACCTTC
17	TRBV9	NA	NA	TRBJ1-1	CASTTLGEAWGSTEAFF	TGTGCCAGCACCACATTGGGGGAGGCCTGGGGTAGTACTGAAGCTTTCTTT
17	TRBV11-2	NA	few	TRBJ2-1	CASSQTSKRRAGNEQFF	TGTGCCAGCAGCCAAACTTCTAAGCGGAGGGCCGGGAATGAGCAGTTCTTC
16	TRBV18	TRBD1	few	TRBJ2-2	CASSPQTGGNTGELFF	TGTGCCAGCTCACCCCAAACAGGGGGCAACACCGGGGAGCTGTTTTTT
14	TRBV13	TRBD1	once	TRBJ1-4	CASSFSGGQEKLFF	TGTGCCAGCAGCTTTTCAGGGGGACAGGAAAAACTGTTTTTT
17	TRBV7-2	TRBD2	NA	TRBJ2-5	CASSSQRAGGPEETQYF	TGTGCCAGCAGTTCCCAACGAGCGGGAGGGCCGGAAGAGACCCAGTACTTC
17	TRBV6-6	NA	few	TRBJ2-6	CASSYSRGTSGANVLTF	TGTGCCAGCAGTTACTCGCGTGGGACCTCTGGGGCCAACGTCCTGACTTTC
17	TRBV3-1	NA	once	TRBJ2-3	CASSLEDGARGTDTQYF	TGTGCCAGCAGCCTCGAGGATGGGGCTCGAGGGACAGATACGCAGTATTTT
11	TRBV29-1	NA	once	TRBJ1-2	CSDRDNYGYTF	TGCAGCGATAGAGATAACTATGGCTACACCTTC
11	TRBV7-9	NA	few	TRBJ1-1	CASVENTEAFF	TGTGCCAGCGTGGAGAACACTGAAGCTTTCTTT
14	TRBV19	NA	few	TRBJ2-1	CASRFQGSYNEQFF	TGTGCCAGTAGGTTCCAGGGGTCCTACAATGAGCAGTTCTTC
15	TRBV29-1	NA	NA	TRBJ1-1	CSAPTGSFLNTEAFF	TGCAGCGCCCCTACAGGCTCGTTTCTGAACACTGAAGCTTTCTTT
16	TRBV9	TRBD2	few	TRBJ2-2	CASSVTGLAETGELFF	TGTGCCAGCAGCGTGACGGGACTAGCGGAGACCGGGGAGCTGTTTTTT
15	TRBV9	TRBD1	NA	TRBJ2-1	CASSVVEGTGNEQFF	TGTGCCAGCAGCGTAGTGGAGGGGACAGGCAATGAGCAGTTCTTC
15	TRBV6-5	TRBD1	NA	TRBJ1-2	CASSRRDRGRGGYTF	TGTGCCAGCAGTCGACGGGACAGGGGGCGAGGTGGCTACACCTTC
17	TRBV6-5	NA	few	TRBJ2-1	CASSYSILDKRLNEQFF	TGTGCCAGCAGTTACTCGATTCTCGACAAGCGCCTGAATGAGCAGTTCTTC
16	TRBV9	TRBD2	few	TRBJ2-5	CASSPALAGLEETQYF	TGTGCCAGCAGCCCGGCACTAGCGGGGCTGGAAGAGACCCAGTACTTC
16	TRBV10-3	TRBD2	NA	TRBJ2-1	CAARGLAGGPAAEQFF	TGTGCCGCACGAGGACTAGCGGGGGGCCCAGCTGCTGAGCAGTTCTTC
15	TRBV20-1	TRBD2	NA	TRBJ2-1	CSAPQGTSGGGEQFF	TGCAGTGCTCCTCAAGGGACTAGCGGGGGTGGAGAGCAGTTCTTC
14	TRBV6-6	TRBD2	NA	TRBJ2-4	CASSQTSGSFIQYF	TGTGCCAGCAGTCAGACTAGCGGGAGTTTTATTCAGTACTTC
13	TRBV5-1	NA	few	TRBJ2-5	CASQGGVQETQYF	TGCGCCTCCCAGGGGGGGGTACAAGAGACCCAGTACTTC
15	TRBV25-1	TRBD1	few	TRBJ2-1	CASSEKGAGANEQFF	TGTGCCAGCAGTGAAAAGGGGGCCGGAGCCAATGAGCAGTTCTTC
15	TRBV6-5	NA	NA	TRBJ1-1	CASRVMGVENTEAFF	TGTGCCAGCAGAGTAATGGGGGTGGAGAACACTGAAGCTTTCTTT
14	TRBV12-3/TRBV12-4	NA	few	TRBJ2-7	CASSLTGVRGEQYF	TGTGCCAGCAGTTTGACAGGTGTGCGTGGCGAGCAGTACTTC
13	TRBV5-5	NA	many	TRBJ2-7	CASSLAANTEQYF	TGTGCCAGCAGCTTGGCGGCCAATACCGAGCAGTACTTC
15	TRBV12-3/TRBV12-4	TRBD1	NA	TRBJ2-1	CASRTGTGTWNEQFF	TGTGCCAGCAGAACAGGGACAGGGACTTGGAATGAGCAGTTCTTC
15	TRBV20-1	TRBD2	NA	TRBJ2-3	CSASTSGRASDTQYF	TGCAGTGCTAGTACTAGCGGGAGGGCCTCAGATACGCAGTATTTT
17	TRBV7-2	TRBD1	few	TRBJ2-5	CASSLVASAGGRETQYF	TGTGCCAGCAGCTTAGTGGCGTCTGCAGGGGGTCGAGAGACCCAGTACTTC
15	TRBV29-1	TRBD1	NA	TRBJ1-2	CSVEPTGVDVYGYTF	TGCAGCGTTGAACCCACAGGGGTTGACGTTTATGGCTACACCTTC
14	TRBV6-5	NA	NA	TRBJ1-2	CASSSQSPNYGYTF	TGTGCCAGCAGTAGCCAGTCGCCTAACTATGGCTACACCTTC
17	TRBV7-2	NA	few	TRBJ2-3	CASSLARALIGTDTQYF	TGTGCCAGCAGCTTAGCGAGGGCCCTTATCGGCACAGATACGCAGTATTTT
12	TRBV7-9	NA	few	TRBJ2-1	CASSQWVAEQFF	TGTGCCAGCAGCCAGTGGGTTGCTGAGCAGTTCTTC
13	TRBV5-4	NA	NA	TRBJ2-7	CASSSVYQGEQYF	TGTGCCAGCAGCTCCGTATACCAGGGCGAGCAGTACTTC
15	TRBV15	NA	NA	TRBJ1-5	CATSNEGYSNQPQHF	TGTGCCACCAGCAACGAGGGTTATAGCAATCAGCCCCAGCATTTT
14	TRBV7-9	NA	NA	TRBJ2-7	CASSLPGTPYEQYF	TGTGCCAGCAGCTTGCCCGGGACCCCCTACGAGCAGTACTTC
17	TRBV4-2	NA	few	TRBJ2-7	CASSQAVGSNRSPEQYF	TGTGCCAGCAGCCAAGCGGTGGGGTCCAATCGGTCTCCCGAGCAGTACTTC